The present TCR delta chain was sequenced within a study of human gamma delta and Vdelta1 T cells (dated by TCRdb to between 2018 and 2020). For context, the study as a whole: In this study, the researchers looked at Delta One T cells, which are Vd1+ gamma-delta T cells, to see how well they work as cytotoxic effectors against acute myeloid leukemia.

Measured from the cysteine to the phenylalanine, the CDR3 is 13 residues long. Of all the DNA, just the CDR3 is kept, 39 bases in frame from base 1. Taken from the germline V gene, the CDR1 and CDR2 loops are NSMFDY and ISSIKDK. Library preparation was by PCR. Sequencer: Illumina MiSeq. TCRdb called clones anew from the public reads via CATT; matching DNA rows were later pooled. The sample table shows under 7,000 delta-chain clones, and roughly a tenth are seen once. Together, the top ten hold 12% to 15% of the sample. Concerning this clone itself: The specificity of this receptor is unknown. No base qualities exist here, and no much larger clone lies one base off it. At the DNA level, this CDR3 is encoded by other sequences in the same sample as well.

The chain links TRAV29/DV5 with TRDJ1, with TRDD3 matching 11 junction bases. This TCR came from a human donor in good health. The sample was naive CD27+ Vdelta1 gamma-delta T cells from blood. The CDR3 protein: CAPLWGIHRGLIF. The nucleotides are TGTGCCCCCCTCTGGGGGATACACCGCGGGCTCATCTTT.